A selection of T cell receptor beta chains follows, all from one sample in a study of blood T cell repertoires in COVID-19. The assay was immunoSEQ multiplex PCR, and TCRdb's table has in-frame clones only and misses some. The table shows about 310,000 clones, with under 90% occurring only once. Sequencing input: peripheral blood. These receptors were taken from a woman in her thirties with COVID-19, enrolled during active disease. Both conserved end residues are part of each CDR3. A D gene is named only where the DNA matches it firmly. Not every row has a clone size; where given, it reads once, few, many or a size class.

d_call	v_call	j_call	clone_size	cdr3_aa	cdr3_nt
TRBD2	TRBV5-1	TRBJ2-3	NA	CASSFSELAGANTDTQYF	TGCGCCAGCAGCTTCAGCGAACTAGCGGGAGCGAACACAGATACGCAGTATTTT
NA	TRBV5-4	TRBJ2-3	NA	CASSLDGKGTDTQYF	TGTGCCAGCAGCTTGGACGGGAAAGGCACAGATACGCAGTATTTT
NA	TRBV7-9	TRBJ1-2	NA	CASSLGAGHGYTF	TGTGCCAGCAGCTTAGGGGCAGGGCATGGCTACACCTTC
NA	TRBV29-1	TRBJ2-1	NA	CSVLRLLVPEQFF	TGCAGCGTCCTCCGCCTACTAGTCCCTGAGCAGTTCTTC
NA	TRBV3-1/TRBV3-2	TRBJ1-5	NA	CASSPSPGVQQPQHF	TGTGCCAGCAGCCCTTCGCCGGGGGTCCAACAGCCCCAGCATTTT
NA	TRBV5-1	TRBJ1-2	NA	CASSLLEGYYGYTF	TGCGCCAGCAGCTTGCTGGAGGGGTACTATGGCTACACCTTC
TRBD1	TRBV6-5	TRBJ1-1	NA	CASSPQGGNTEAFF	TGTGCCAGCAGTCCACAGGGGGGGAACACTGAAGCTTTCTTT
TRBD1	TRBV5-1	TRBJ1-2	NA	CASSRWGQGASYTF	TGCGCCAGCAGCCGGTGGGGACAGGGGGCGAGCTACACCTTC
NA	TRBV6-1	TRBJ1-5	NA	CASSESRQSNSNQPQHF	TGTGCCAGCAGTGAGTCCCGACAGTCTAATAGCAATCAGCCCCAGCATTTT
NA	TRBV19	TRBJ1-1	NA	CASSIGGKASTEAFF	TGTGCCAGTAGTATCGGGGGAAAAGCGAGCACTGAAGCTTTCTTT
TRBD1	TRBV5-1	TRBJ2-7	once	CASSPGQIYEQYF	TGCGCCAGCAGCCCGGGACAGATCTACGAGCAGTACTTC
NA	TRBV24-1	TRBJ1-1	NA	CATKFGTEAFF	TGTGCCACCAAGTTCGGCACTGAAGCTTTCTTT
TRBD2	TRBV9	TRBJ2-3	NA	CASSVALASGIGTQYF	TGTGCCAGCAGCGTAGCTCTGGCTAGCGGGATAGGTACGCAGTATTTT
TRBD2	TRBV18	TRBJ2-7	NA	CASSPPGLAGANYEQYF	TGTGCCAGCTCACCACCGGGACTAGCGGGAGCGAACTACGAGCAGTACTTC
NA	TRBV10-3	TRBJ1-6	once	CAISESSTEISSPLHF	TGTGCCATCAGTGAGTCCTCGACAGAAATAAGTTCACCCCTCCACTTT
NA	TRBV5-4	TRBJ2-7	NA	CASSLELTYEQYF	TGTGCCAGCAGCTTGGAACTCACCTACGAGCAGTACTTC
NA	TRBV18	TRBJ1-1	NA	CASSPPMADYWTEAFF	TGTGCCAGCTCACCACCGATGGCCGACTATTGGACTGAAGCTTTCTTT
TRBD1	TRBV30	TRBJ2-7	NA	CAWSPGDSRHEQYF	TGTGCCTGGAGTCCTGGGGACAGTAGACACGAGCAGTACTTC
TRBD1	TRBV5-1	TRBJ2-3	NA	CASSLGQGAYTDTQYF	TGCGCCAGCAGCTTGGGACAGGGGGCTTACACAGATACGCAGTATTTT
TRBD1	TRBV4-2	TRBJ1-2	NA	CASSPPGQGAVAYGYTF	TGTGCCAGCAGCCCCCCGGGACAGGGGGCGGTCGCCTATGGCTACACCTTC
TRBD2	TRBV7-8	TRBJ2-1	NA	CASSLRGSYNEQFF	TGTGCCAGCAGCTTACGCGGGAGCTACAATGAGCAGTTCTTC
TRBD2	TRBV7-3	TRBJ2-1	NA	CASSLGLAGGPYEQFF	TGTGCCAGCAGCCTCGGACTAGCGGGAGGGCCCTACGAGCAGTTCTTC
NA	TRBV11-1	TRBJ1-2	NA	CASSLMKQPNYGYTF	TGTGCCAGCAGCTTAATGAAACAGCCCAACTATGGCTACACCTTC
TRBD2	TRBV6-5	TRBJ2-2	NA	CASNPREATGELFF	TGTGCCAGCAATCCGCGGGAGGCAACCGGGGAGCTGTTTTTT
TRBD1	TRBV7-9	TRBJ2-7	NA	CASSHRDRDYEQYF	TGTGCCAGCAGCCACCGGGACAGGGACTACGAGCAGTACTTC
NA	TRBV11-2	TRBJ2-4	NA	CASSLGYRVAKNIQYF	TGTGCCAGCAGCTTAGGCTACAGAGTAGCCAAAAACATTCAGTACTTC
TRBD1	TRBV5-5	TRBJ2-1	NA	CASSPGQGGTYNEQFF	TGTGCCAGCAGTCCGGGACAGGGGGGTACCTACAATGAGCAGTTCTTC
TRBD2	TRBV5-4	TRBJ2-5	NA	CASSLRTSAETQYF	TGTGCCAGCAGCTTGCGGACTAGCGCGGAGACCCAGTACTTC
NA	TRBV6-6	TRBJ1-5	NA	CASSYQGQSNQPQHF	TGTGCCAGCAGTTACCAAGGACAGAGCAATCAGCCCCAGCATTTT
TRBD1	TRBV5-1	TRBJ2-7	NA	CASRIGTGDYEQYF	TGCGCCAGCAGAATCGGGACAGGAGATTACGAGCAGTACTTC
NA	TRBV10-3	TRBJ1-2	NA	CAIRETGEEGYTF	TGTGCCATCAGAGAGACCGGAGAGGAAGGCTACACCTTC
NA	TRBV3-1/TRBV3-2	TRBJ2-3	NA	CASSTSRDTQYF	TGTGCCAGCAGCACCTCCAGGGATACGCAGTATTTT
NA	TRBV6-5	TRBJ2-2	NA	CASKRVPNTGELFF	TGTGCCAGCAAACGGGTCCCGAACACCGGGGAGCTGTTTTTT
TRBD1	TRBV24-1	TRBJ2-1	once	CATSDPHGTGFDNEQFF	TGTGCCACCAGTGATCCGCATGGGACAGGGTTCGACAATGAGCAGTTCTTC
TRBD2	TRBV7-6	TRBJ2-1	NA	CASSLDGDYGAGVDEQFF	TGTGCCAGCAGCTTAGATGGGGACTACGGCGCGGGAGTGGATGAGCAGTTCTTC
NA	TRBV18	TRBJ2-5	few	CASSPRARETQYF	TGTGCCAGCTCCCCTAGAGCTCGAGAGACCCAGTACTTC
TRBD2	TRBV10-1	TRBJ2-5	few	CASSESGGGRETQYF	TGCGCCAGCAGTGAGTCTGGGGGAGGGCGGGAGACCCAGTACTTC
NA	TRBV5-1	TRBJ1-1	NA	CASSLGGGNTEAFF	TGCGCCAGCAGCTTAGGAGGAGGGAACACTGAAGCTTTCTTT
TRBD1	TRBV19	TRBJ1-2	NA	CASSPRTGDYGYTF	TGTGCCAGTAGTCCGAGGACAGGGGACTATGGCTACACCTTC
TRBD1	TRBV25-1	TRBJ1-2	once	CASSERGGQGQANYGYTF	TGTGCCAGCAGTGAGAGGGGGGGACAGGGTCAAGCTAACTATGGCTACACCTTC
TRBD1	TRBV7-9	TRBJ2-7	once	CASSPQKTGGYEQYF	TGTGCCAGCAGCCCACAGAAGACAGGGGGCTACGAGCAGTACTTC
NA	TRBV7-8	TRBJ1-2	NA	CASSLAPTGYGYTF	TGTGCCAGCAGCTTAGCGCCCACGGGATATGGCTACACCTTC
TRBD2	TRBV5-4	TRBJ2-7	NA	CASKLAGADEQYF	TGTGCCAGCAAACTAGCGGGAGCTGACGAGCAGTACTTC
TRBD2	TRBV19	TRBJ2-3	once	CASSIGTSGSTDTQYF	TGTGCCAGTAGTATAGGTACTAGCGGTAGCACAGATACGCAGTATTTT